Shown below are 19 T cell receptor beta chains from a single sample sequenced in a study of Ad26.COV2.S vaccination and SARS-CoV-2 variants. Generated by immunoSEQ multiplex PCR, the TCRdb table keeps only in-frame clones and is missing some. This table holds around 250,000 clones, roughly 89% found once. The treatment: 15 to 20 received Ad26.COV2.S at low or high dose, single or two shots; about 5 received placebo; per-sample allocation not given. Samples analyzed were those drawn on day 63 after the first vaccine or placebo injection. The specimen was peripheral blood, collected in a trial of Ad26.COV2.S vaccine versus placebo. The receptors come from a person between 18 and 65 years old who received the Ad26.COV2.S COVID-19 vaccine or a placebo.

The rearrangement links TRBV7-9 to TRBJ2-1, with TRBD2 identical over 11 bases. The germline V gene encodes CDR1 SEHNR and CDR2 FQNEAQ (reference sequence). Trimming removed 5 bases from V and 2 bases from J; junction bases left unmatched: 5. This CDR3 comprises 16 residues. CDR3 in amino acids: CASSLLAGAAYNEQFF. The CDR3 DNA is TGTGCCAGCAGCCTACTAGCGGGGGCCGCCTACAATGAGCAGTTCTTC.

In DNA, the CDR3 is TGTGCCAGCAGCCACGCTGACAGGAACTATGGCTACACCTTC. Its protein is CASSHADRNYGYTF. This rearrangement joins TRBV7-9 to TRBJ1-2, with a tentative D call TRBD1 (6 bases). Between the trimmed V and J ends, which lost 5 bases and 2 bases, there was a span of 12 bases. There are 14 residues in the CDR3. Germline assignment: CDR1 SEHNR and CDR2 FQNEAQ (reference sequence).

This chain links TRBV19 with TRBJ1-1; perhaps TRBD1 as D (5 bases). Between the trimmed V and J ends, which lost 4 bases and 3 bases, there was a span of 21 bases. Germline V gene data show CDR1 as LNHDA and CDR2 as SQIVND (reference sequence). This CDR3 is built from 17 residues. CDR3 sequence: CASSTPVGRARDTEAFF. The CDR3 nucleotides read TGTGCCAGTAGTACCCCCGTTGGCAGGGCGCGGGACACTGAAGCTTTCTTT.

This clone was seen just once. This chain connects TRBV30 to TRBJ1-2; TRBD1 agrees at 7 bases. The CDR3 is 15 residues long. V dropped 0 bases and J dropped 4; count of bases not matched to a gene: 8. CDR1 GTSNPN and CDR2 SVGIG come from the germline V gene (reference sequence). This CDR3 reads CAWSVLYRGVYGYTF. CDR3 bases: TGTGCCTGGAGTGTATTATACAGGGGAGTCTATGGCTACACCTTC.

The rearrangement links TRBV5-1 to TRBJ1-2; 9 bases align to TRBD1. The germline V gene has CDR1 SGHRS and CDR2 YFSETQ. CDR3 size: 15 residues. After removal of 4 bases from V and 2 bases from J, the junction contained 6 bases not matched to a gene. For the CDR3, the DNA is TGCGCCAGCAGCCCAGGGACAGGGTTAAACTATGGCTACACCTTC. The encoded protein is CASSPGTGLNYGYTF.

V is TRBV12-3 or TRBV12-4 and J is TRBJ1-1; D call uncertain. The CDR3 sequence is 12 residues long. V dropped 5 bases and J dropped 3 bases, with 7 bases sitting between them. CDR3: CASSPVDTEAFF. The CDR3 region has the DNA TGTGCCAGCAGTCCCGTGGACACTGAAGCTTTCTTT.

The gene calls are TRBV6-2 or TRBV6-3 and TRBJ2-7; D is perhaps TRBD2 (6 bases). The ends were cut back, 4 bases at V and 13 bases at J, with 17 bases in the middle. CDR3 length: 12 amino acids. CDR1 and CDR2 (germline): MNHEY, SVGEGT. As DNA, the CDR3 is TGTGCCAGCAGTTTTCCCTCGGGACTCACCTACGTC. This translates into CASSFPSGLTYV.

The genes are TRBV19 and TRBJ2-5; TRBD1 or TRBD2 may be the D gene (6 bases each). The CDR3 has 15 amino acids. In germline, CDR1 is LNHDA, CDR2 SQIVND (reference sequence). Deletions cut 5 bases from V and 0 bases from J, with 13 bases between. The CDR3 sequence: CASSGGGTYQETQYF. The CDR3 bases are TGTGCCAGTAGTGGGGGCGGGACCTACCAAGAGACCCAGTACTTC. The full variable domain, rest sourced from reference TRBV19 and TRBJ2-5, is DGGITQSPKYLFRKEGQNVTLSCEQNLNHDAMYWYRQDPGQGLRLIYYSQIVNDFQKGDIAEGYSVSREKKESFPLTVTSAQKNPTAFYLCASSGGGTYQETQYFGPGTRLLVL.

V usage is TRBV28 and J usage is TRBJ1-6; TRBD1 aligns across 7 bases. Unmatched junction bases numbered 9, after V lost 3 bases and J lost 4 bases. This CDR3 spans 17 amino acids. Per the germline V gene, CDR1 is MDHEN and CDR2 is SYDVKM. Written as DNA, the CDR3 is TGTGCCAGCAGTTTGACCGGGACAGCAAGATATAATTCACCCCTCCACTTT. It translates to CASSLTGTARYNSPLHF.

The chain employs TRBV5-5 and TRBJ2-4; tentatively, D is TRBD1 (7 bases). With 3 bases removed from V and 5 bases from J, the gap between germline ends came to 30 bases. The CDR3 totals 20 residues. In germline, CDR1 is SGHKS, CDR2 YYEKEE (reference sequence). CDR3 DNA sequence: TGTGCCAGCAGCTCGAATTCGGACAGGCGCATCCGGGACTGGCAAAACATTCAGTACTTC. As protein: CASSSNSDRRIRDWQNIQYF.

V is TRBV5-8 and J is TRBJ1-5; D is unresolved. The germline V gene encodes CDR1 SGHTS and CDR2 YDEGEE. Trimming pared 6 bases from V and 7 bases from J, leaving 14 bases between. The CDR3 spans 13 residues. The CDR3 nucleotides are TGTGCCAGCACCTCCAACTACTTCCAGCCCCAGCATTTT. It encodes CASTSNYFQPQHF.

The gene calls are TRBV11-2 and TRBJ1-1; 7 bases are shared with TRBD1. Germline V gives CDR1 SGHAT, CDR2 FQNNGV. J lost 4 bases, V lost 4 bases, and 9 bases had no gene match. The CDR3 totals 15 residues. CDR3 sequence: CASSSTTGQATEAFF. The CDR3 coding sequence is TGTGCCAGCAGCTCTACGACAGGGCAGGCCACTGAAGCTTTCTTT.

The chain uses TRBV9 and TRBJ2-6, with unresolved D. The germline V and J ends were trimmed by 0 bases and 0 bases, with 10 bases remaining between them. Per the germline V gene, CDR1 is SGDLS and CDR2 is YYNGEE. The CDR3 covers 17 residues. The CDR3 nucleotides are TGTGCCAGCAGCGTAGCTACGGTGGTCTCTGGGGCCAACGTCCTGACTTTC. Protein product: CASSVATVVSGANVLTF.

Only a few counts were recorded for this clone. V is TRBV24-1 and J is TRBJ2-1; the D is unclear. The CDR3 consists of 12 residues. Germline CDR1 KGHDR, CDR2 SFDVKD. V lost 9 bases to trimming and J lost 4 bases, with 9 bases between them. CDR3 residues: CATQAQYNEQFF. The CDR3 DNA follows: TGTGCCACCCAAGCACAATACAATGAGCAGTTCTTC.

For the CDR3, the DNA is TGTGCCAGCAGCTTAGACAGCTCCTATAATTCACCCCTCCACTTT. Residues: CASSLDSSYNSPLHF. The rearrangement joins TRBV7-3 to TRBJ1-6, with a possible D match to TRBD1 (5 bases). Germline CDR1 reads SGHTA; CDR2 reads FQGTGA. CDR3 length equals 15 residues. The V and J ends lost 2 bases and 0 bases respectively, with 5 bases between them.

This chain joins TRBV2 and TRBJ2-5, with D possibly called TRBD1 or TRBD2 (5 bases each). This CDR3 has 12 residues. The V and J ends lost 7 bases and 5 bases respectively, with 11 bases between them. CDR1 and CDR2 (germline): SNHLY, FYNNEI. CDR3 nucleotides: TGTGCCAGCAATAGGGACGAGGAGACCCAGTACTTC. Protein product: CASNRDEETQYF.

The chain employs TRBV7-3 and TRBJ2-3; D is unresolved. CDR1 and CDR2 from the germline V gene are SGHTA and FQGTGA. V lost 2 bases and J 0 bases, leaving 6 bases between the germline ends. The CDR3 has 14 residues. The CDR3 is CASSLGPSTDTQYF. The CDR3 region has the DNA TGTGCCAGCAGCTTAGGGCCTAGCACAGATACGCAGTATTTT.

The gene calls are TRBV5-4 and TRBJ2-1, with 7 bases matching TRBD2. Germline trimming cut 0 bases from V and 6 bases from J; bases unmatched to any gene: 12. CDR3 length equals 17 residues. Germline CDR1 is SGHNT and CDR2 is YYREEE (reference sequence). This CDR3 reads CASSLDGGSFSRNEQFF. Here the CDR3 DNA reads TGTGCCAGCAGCTTGGACGGCGGGAGTTTTAGCCGCAATGAGCAGTTCTTC.

The chain couples TRBV4-1 to TRBJ2-4; TRBD2 matches at 8 bases. The CDR3 is 19 residues long. V lost 0 bases to trimming and J lost 0 bases; unmatched junction nucleotides: 10. Looked up from germline, CDR1 is MGHRA and CDR2 is YSYEKL. This CDR3 is CASSQERREDEIAKNIQYF. The CDR3, as DNA: TGCGCCAGCAGCCAAGAGAGGCGGGAGGATGAAATAGCCAAAAACATTCAGTACTTC.